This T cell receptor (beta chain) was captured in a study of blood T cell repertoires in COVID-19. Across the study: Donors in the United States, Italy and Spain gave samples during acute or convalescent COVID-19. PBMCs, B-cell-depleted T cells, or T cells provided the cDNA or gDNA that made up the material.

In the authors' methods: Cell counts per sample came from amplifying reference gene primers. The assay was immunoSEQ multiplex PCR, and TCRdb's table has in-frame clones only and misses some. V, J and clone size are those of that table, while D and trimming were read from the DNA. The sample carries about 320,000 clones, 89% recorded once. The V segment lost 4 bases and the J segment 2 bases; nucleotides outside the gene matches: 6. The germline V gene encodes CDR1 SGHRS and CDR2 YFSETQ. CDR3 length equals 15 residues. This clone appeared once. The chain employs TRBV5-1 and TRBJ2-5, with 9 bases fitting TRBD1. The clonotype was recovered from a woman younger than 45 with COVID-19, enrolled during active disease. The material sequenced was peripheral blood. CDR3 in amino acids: CASSKTGGGQETQYF. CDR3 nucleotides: TGCGCCAGCAGCAAGACAGGGGGAGGACAAGAGACCCAGTACTTC. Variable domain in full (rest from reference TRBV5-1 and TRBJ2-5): KAGVTQTPRYLIKTRGQQVTLSCSPISGHRSVSWYQQTPGQGLQFLFEYFSETQRNKGNFPGRFSGRQFSNSRSEMNVSTLELGDSALYLCASSKTGGGQETQYFGPGTRLLVL.